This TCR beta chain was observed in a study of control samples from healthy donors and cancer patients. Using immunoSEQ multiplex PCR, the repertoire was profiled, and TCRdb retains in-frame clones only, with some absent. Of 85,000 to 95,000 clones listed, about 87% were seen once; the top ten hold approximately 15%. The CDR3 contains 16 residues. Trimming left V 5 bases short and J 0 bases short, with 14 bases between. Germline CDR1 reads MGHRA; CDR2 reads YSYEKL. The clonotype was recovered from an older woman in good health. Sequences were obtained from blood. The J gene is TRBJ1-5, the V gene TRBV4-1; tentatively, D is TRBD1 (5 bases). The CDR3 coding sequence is TGCGCCAGCAGCTCACCCGGGGGTTATAGCAATCAGCCCCAGCATTTT. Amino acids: CASSSPGGYSNQPQHF.